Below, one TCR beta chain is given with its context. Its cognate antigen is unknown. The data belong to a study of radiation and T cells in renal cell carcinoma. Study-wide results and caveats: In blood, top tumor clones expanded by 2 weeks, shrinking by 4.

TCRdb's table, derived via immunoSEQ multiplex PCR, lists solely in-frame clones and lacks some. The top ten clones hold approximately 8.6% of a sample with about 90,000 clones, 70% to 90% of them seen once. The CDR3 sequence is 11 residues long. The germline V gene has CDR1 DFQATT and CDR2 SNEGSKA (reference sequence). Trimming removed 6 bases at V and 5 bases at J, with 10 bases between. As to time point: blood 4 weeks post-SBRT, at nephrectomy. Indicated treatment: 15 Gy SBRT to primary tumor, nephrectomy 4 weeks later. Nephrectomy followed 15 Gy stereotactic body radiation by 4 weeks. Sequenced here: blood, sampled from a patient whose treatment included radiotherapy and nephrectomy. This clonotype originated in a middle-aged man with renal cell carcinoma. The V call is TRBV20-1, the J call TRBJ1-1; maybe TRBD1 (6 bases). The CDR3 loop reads CSAGAETEAFF. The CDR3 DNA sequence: TGCAGTGCGGGGGCGGAGACTGAAGCTTTCTTT.